This entry is about one T cell receptor (beta chain). Its antigen is undetermined. This sample stems from a study of cytomegalovirus exposure and HLA in healthy donors. Study-level findings and limits: Immune exposure was documented only through CMV serostatus. It was likely that a cluster of highly shared sequence variants was a sequencing artifact.

The PCR had 60 Vbeta and 13 Jbeta primers. Sequencing was performed with immunoSEQ multiplex PCR; in TCRdb, only in-frame clones are kept and a portion is missing. The data show 100,000 or so clones, with about 75% seen just once and about a tenth held by the top ten. The CDR3 loop spans 16 amino acids. Trimming took 3 bases from V and 0 from J, leaving 15 bases between them. CDR1 SGHRS and CDR2 YFSETQ come from the germline V gene. Participants comprised healthy donors of bone marrow. This rearrangement joins TRBV5-1 to TRBJ1-1, with D perhaps matching TRBD1 (5 bases). The sequence was obtained from a man aged 25 to 45 in good health and CMV-seropositive. The sample taken for sequencing was PBMCs. The CDR3 spells CASSSAEQTVNTEAFF. The CDR3 DNA sequence: TGCGCCAGCAGCTCCGCCGAACAGACAGTGAACACTGAAGCTTTCTTT.